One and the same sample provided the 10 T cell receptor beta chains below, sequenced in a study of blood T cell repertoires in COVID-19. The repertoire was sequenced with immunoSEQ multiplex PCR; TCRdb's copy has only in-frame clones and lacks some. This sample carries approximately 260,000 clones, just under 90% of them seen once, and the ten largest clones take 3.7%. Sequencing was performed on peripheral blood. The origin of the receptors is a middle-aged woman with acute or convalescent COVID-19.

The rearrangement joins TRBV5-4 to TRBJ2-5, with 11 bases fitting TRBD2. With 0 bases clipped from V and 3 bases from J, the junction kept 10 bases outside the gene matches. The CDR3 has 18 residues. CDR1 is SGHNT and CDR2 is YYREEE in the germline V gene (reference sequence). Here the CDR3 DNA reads TGTGCCAGCAGCTTGGGACTAGCGGGGTCTTACGGTAAAGAGACCCAGTACTTC. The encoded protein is CASSLGLAGSYGKETQYF.

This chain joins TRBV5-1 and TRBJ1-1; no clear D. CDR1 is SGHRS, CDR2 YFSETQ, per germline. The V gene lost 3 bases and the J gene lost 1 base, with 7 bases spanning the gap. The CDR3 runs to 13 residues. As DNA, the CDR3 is TGCGCCAGCAGCTCGGGGTGGAACACTGAAGCTTTCTTT. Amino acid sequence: CASSSGWNTEAFF.

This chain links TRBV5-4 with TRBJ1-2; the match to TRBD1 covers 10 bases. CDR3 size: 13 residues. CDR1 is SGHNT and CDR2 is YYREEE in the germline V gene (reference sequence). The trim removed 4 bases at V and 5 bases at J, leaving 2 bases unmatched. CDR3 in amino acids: CASSPGQGYGYTF. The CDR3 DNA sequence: TGTGCCAGCAGCCCGGGACAGGGGTATGGCTACACCTTC.

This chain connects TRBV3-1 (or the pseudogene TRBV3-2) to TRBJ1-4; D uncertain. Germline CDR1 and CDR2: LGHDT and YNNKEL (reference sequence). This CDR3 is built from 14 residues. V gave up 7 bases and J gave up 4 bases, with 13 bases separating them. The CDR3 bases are TGTGCCAGCACCACGACATATGGTAATGAAAAACTGTTTTTT. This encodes CASTTTYGNEKLFF.

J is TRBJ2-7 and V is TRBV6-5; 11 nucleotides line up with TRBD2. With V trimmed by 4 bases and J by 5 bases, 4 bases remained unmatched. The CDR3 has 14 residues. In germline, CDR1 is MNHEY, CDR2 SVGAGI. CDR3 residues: CASSLAGGFHEQYV. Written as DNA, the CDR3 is TGTGCCAGCAGTTTAGCGGGGGGGTTTCACGAGCAGTACGTC.

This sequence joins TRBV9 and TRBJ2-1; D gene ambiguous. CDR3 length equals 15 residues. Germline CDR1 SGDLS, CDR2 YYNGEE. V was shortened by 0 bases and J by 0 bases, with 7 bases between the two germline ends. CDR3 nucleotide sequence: TGTGCCAGCAGCGTAGGTTCCCTCTCCTACAATGAGCAGTTCTTC. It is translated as CASSVGSLSYNEQFF.

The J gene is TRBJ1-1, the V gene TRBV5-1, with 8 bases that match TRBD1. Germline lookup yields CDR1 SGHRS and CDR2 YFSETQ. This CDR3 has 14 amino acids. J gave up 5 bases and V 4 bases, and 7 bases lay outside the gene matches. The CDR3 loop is CASSVDRVGTEAFF. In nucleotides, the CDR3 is TGCGCCAGCAGCGTGGACAGGGTAGGAACTGAAGCTTTCTTT.

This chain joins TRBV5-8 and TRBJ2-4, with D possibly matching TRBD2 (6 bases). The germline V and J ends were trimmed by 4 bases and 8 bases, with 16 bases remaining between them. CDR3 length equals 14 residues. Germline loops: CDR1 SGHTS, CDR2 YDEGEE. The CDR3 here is CASSRRRGADIQYF. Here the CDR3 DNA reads TGTGCCAGCAGCCGTCGGAGGGGCGCGGACATTCAGTACTTC.

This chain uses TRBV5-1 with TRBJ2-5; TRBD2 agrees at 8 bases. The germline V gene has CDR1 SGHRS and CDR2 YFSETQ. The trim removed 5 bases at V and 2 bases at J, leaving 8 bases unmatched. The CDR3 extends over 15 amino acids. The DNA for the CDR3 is TGCGCCAGCAGATATAGCGGGGACTTACAAGAGACCCAGTACTTC. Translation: CASRYSGDLQETQYF.

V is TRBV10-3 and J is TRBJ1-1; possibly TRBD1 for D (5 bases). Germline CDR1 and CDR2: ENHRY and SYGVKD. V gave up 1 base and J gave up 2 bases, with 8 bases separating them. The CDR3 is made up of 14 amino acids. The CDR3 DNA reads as TGTGCCATCAGTGAGTTCGGGGGAAACACTGAAGCTTTCTTT. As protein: CAISEFGGNTEAFF.